This TCR beta chain came from a study of identical twins. Germline V CDR1 and CDR2: MNHEY, SVGAGI. The V end lost 0 bases, the J end lost 0 bases, and 6 bases lay between the germline ends. CDR3 length equals 15 residues. All donors were healthy, and all were Caucasian. Study observations and caveats: These conclusions were based on statistical analysis (cross-sectional, not following the same donors).

Template switching added a universal primer site; cDNA carried unique molecular identifiers. A single record per CDR3 protein comes from TCRdb applying MiXCR to the 5' RACE reads. The sample contains over 200,000 distinct CDR3 sequences, roughly a tenth of which appear only once. Comments on this clonotype: The antigen remains undetermined.

Sequenced material: memory T cells sorted from blood. The receptor comes from a middle-aged man in good health. V usage is TRBV6-5 and J usage is TRBJ1-3, with no clear D. CDR3 coding DNA: TGTGCCAGCAGTTACTCTCCCTTCTCTGGAAACACCATATATTTT. It codes for CASSYSPFSGNTIYF.